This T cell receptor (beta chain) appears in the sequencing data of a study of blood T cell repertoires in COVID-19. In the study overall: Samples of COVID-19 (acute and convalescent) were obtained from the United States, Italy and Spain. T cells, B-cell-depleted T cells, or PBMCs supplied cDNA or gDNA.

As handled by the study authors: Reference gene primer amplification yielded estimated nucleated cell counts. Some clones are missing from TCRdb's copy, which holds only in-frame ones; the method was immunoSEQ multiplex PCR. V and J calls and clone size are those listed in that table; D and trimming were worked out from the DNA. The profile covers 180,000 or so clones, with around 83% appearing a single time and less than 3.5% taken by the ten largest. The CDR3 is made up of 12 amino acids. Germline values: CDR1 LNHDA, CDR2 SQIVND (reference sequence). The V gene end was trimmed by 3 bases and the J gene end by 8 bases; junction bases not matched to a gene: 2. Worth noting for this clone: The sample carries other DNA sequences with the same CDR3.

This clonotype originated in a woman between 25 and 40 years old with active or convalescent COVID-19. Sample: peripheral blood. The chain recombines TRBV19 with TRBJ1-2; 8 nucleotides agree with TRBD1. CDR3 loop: CASSIGTGGYTF. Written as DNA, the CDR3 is TGTGCCAGTAGTATTGGGACAGGCGGCTACACCTTC. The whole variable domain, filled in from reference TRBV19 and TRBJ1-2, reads DGGITQSPKYLFRKEGQNVTLSCEQNLNHDAMYWYRQDPGQGLRLIYYSQIVNDFQKGDIAEGYSVSREKKESFPLTVTSAQKNPTAFYLCASSIGTGGYTFGSGTRLTVV.